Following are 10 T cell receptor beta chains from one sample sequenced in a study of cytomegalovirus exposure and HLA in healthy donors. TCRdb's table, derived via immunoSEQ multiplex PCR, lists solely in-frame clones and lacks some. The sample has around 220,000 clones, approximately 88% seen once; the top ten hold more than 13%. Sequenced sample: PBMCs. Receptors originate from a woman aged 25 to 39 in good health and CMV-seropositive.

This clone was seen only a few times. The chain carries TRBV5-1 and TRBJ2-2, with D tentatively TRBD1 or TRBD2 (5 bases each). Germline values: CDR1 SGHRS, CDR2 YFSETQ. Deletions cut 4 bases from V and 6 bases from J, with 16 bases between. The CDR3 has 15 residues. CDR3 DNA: TGCGCCAGCAGCCATGGGACCTTGGGGGCCGGGGAGCTGTTTTTT. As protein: CASSHGTLGAGELFF.

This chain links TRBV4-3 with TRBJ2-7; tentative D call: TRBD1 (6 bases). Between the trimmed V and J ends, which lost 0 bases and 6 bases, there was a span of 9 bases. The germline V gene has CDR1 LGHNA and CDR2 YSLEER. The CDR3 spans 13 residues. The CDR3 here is CASSQDHRAEQYF. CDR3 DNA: TGCGCCAGCAGCCAAGATCACAGGGCCGAGCAGTACTTC.

CDR3 in amino acids: CASSPGGNTDTQYF. The CDR3 region has the DNA TGCGCCAGCAGCCCGGGAGGGAACACAGATACGCAGTATTTT. The chain joins TRBV5-1 to TRBJ2-3, with 8 bases matching TRBD2. The CDR3 loop spans 14 amino acids. V lost 4 bases, J lost 2 bases, and 3 bases stayed unmatched. CDR1 SGHRS and CDR2 YFSETQ come from the germline V gene.

CDR3 sequence: CASNTGQMNTEAFF. The CDR3 bases are TGTGCCAGCAATACGGGACAGATGAACACTGAAGCTTTCTTT. V usage is TRBV9 and J usage is TRBJ1-1; 7 bases are shared with TRBD1. CDR1 and CDR2 (germline): SGDLS, YYNGEE. This CDR3 is built from 14 residues. J lost 0 bases, V lost 6 bases, and 5 bases had no gene match.

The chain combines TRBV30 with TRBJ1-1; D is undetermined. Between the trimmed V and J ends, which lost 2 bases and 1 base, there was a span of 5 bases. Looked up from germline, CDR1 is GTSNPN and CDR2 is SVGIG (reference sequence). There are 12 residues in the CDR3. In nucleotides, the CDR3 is TGTGCCTGGAGTAACACGAACACTGAAGCTTTCTTT. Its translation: CAWSNTNTEAFF.

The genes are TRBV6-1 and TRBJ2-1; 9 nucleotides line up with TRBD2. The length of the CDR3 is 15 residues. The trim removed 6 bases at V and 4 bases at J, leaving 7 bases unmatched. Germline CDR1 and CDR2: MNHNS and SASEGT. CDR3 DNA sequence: TGTGCCAGCAGCAGACTAGCGGATAATTACAATGAGCAGTTCTTC. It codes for CASSRLADNYNEQFF.

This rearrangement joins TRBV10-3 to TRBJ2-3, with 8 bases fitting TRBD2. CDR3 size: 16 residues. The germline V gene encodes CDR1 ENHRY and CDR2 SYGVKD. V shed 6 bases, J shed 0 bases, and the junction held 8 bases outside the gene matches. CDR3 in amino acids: CAISYQRESSTDTQYF. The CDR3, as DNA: TGTGCCATCAGCTACCAGCGGGAGAGTAGCACAGATACGCAGTATTTT.

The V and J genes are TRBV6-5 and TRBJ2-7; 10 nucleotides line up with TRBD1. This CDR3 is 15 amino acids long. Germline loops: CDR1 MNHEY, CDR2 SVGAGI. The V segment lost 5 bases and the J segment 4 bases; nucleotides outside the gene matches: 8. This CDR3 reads CASSRAGTGEYEQYF. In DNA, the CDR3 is TGTGCCAGCAGTCGAGCCGGGACAGGGGAGTACGAGCAGTACTTC.

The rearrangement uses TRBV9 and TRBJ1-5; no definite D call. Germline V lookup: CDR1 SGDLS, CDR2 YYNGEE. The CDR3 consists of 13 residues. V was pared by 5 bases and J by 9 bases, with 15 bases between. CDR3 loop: CASSESQGSPQHF. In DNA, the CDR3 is TGTGCCAGCAGTGAGTCCCAAGGTTCGCCCCAGCATTTT.

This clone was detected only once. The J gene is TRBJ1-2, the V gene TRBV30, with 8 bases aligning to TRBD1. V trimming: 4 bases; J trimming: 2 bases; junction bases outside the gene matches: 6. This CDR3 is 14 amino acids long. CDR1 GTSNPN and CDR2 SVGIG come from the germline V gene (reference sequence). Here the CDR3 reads CAWTPGTGNYGYTF. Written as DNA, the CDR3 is TGTGCCTGGACCCCCGGGACAGGAAACTATGGCTACACCTTC.